Presented here are 24 T cell receptor beta chains from one specimen sequenced in a study of shared clonotypes between healthy human individuals. Sequenced by immunoSEQ multiplex PCR; TCRdb stores in-frame clones only, minus some. This sample has fewer than 2.5 million clones, with approximately 93% found just once. Sequences were obtained from naive CD4+ T cells from PBMCs. Regarding subset: CD45RA+ positively selected. These receptors originate from a man aged 18 to 29 in good health. Some clones in this sample may be carry-over from other donors' samples.

This chain joins TRBV19 and TRBJ1-1, with a weak D call TRBD1 (5 bases). Germline-derived CDR1 and CDR2 are LNHDA and SQIVND (reference sequence). The V gene lost 4 bases and the J gene lost 5 bases, with 14 bases spanning the gap. The CDR3 is made up of 14 amino acids. CDR3 DNA: TGTGCCAGTAGTAGGGGGACGCCCGCGACTGAAGCTTTCTTT. Translation gives CASSRGTPATEAFF.

The chain carries TRBV5-1 and TRBJ2-7, with TRBD1 identical over 10 bases. Trimming removed 4 bases from V and 2 bases from J; junction bases left unmatched: 6. This CDR3 contains 15 residues. CDR1 and CDR2 (germline): SGHRS, YFSETQ. The chain's CDR3 is CASSNRDRGPYEQYF. For the CDR3, the DNA is TGCGCCAGCAGCAACCGGGACAGGGGCCCCTACGAGCAGTACTTC.

The rearrangement links TRBV7-2 to TRBJ1-3; D gene ambiguous. CDR3 length: 14 residues. V lost 7 bases and J lost 0, with 10 bases in between. Germline V gives CDR1 SGHTA, CDR2 FQGNSA. The CDR3 loop reads CASTLYFSGNTIYF. The CDR3 DNA is TGTGCCAGCACCCTATACTTCTCTGGAAACACCATATATTTT.

This chain links TRBV5-1 with TRBJ2-1; 7 bases are a match to TRBD1. CDR3 length equals 15 residues. Germline values: CDR1 SGHRS, CDR2 YFSETQ. Unmatched junction bases numbered 0, after V lost 0 bases and J lost 0 bases. The CDR3 region has the DNA TGCGCCAGCAGCTTGGGGACAGGCTCCTACAATGAGCAGTTCTTC. As protein: CASSLGTGSYNEQFF.

As to this clone: Distinct nucleotide sequences in the sample also encode this CDR3. The chain uses TRBV7-2 and TRBJ2-7; 8 bases map to TRBD1. This CDR3 is built from 14 residues. The trim removed 1 base at V and 3 bases at J, leaving 2 bases unmatched. Germline V gene sequence: CDR1 SGHTA, CDR2 FQGNSA. The CDR3 DNA reads TGTGCCAGCAGCTTAGGACAGGGGATCTACGAGCAGTACTTC. As protein: CASSLGQGIYEQYF.

The J gene is TRBJ1-1, the V gene TRBV14, with D perhaps TRBD1 (5 bases). The V and J ends lost 2 bases and 6 bases respectively, with 19 bases between them. Germline CDR1 reads SGHDN; CDR2 reads FVKESK. The CDR3 is 16 residues long. The DNA for the CDR3 is TGTGCCAGCAGCCAACTAACCCCGGGACTCAAGGCTGAAGCTTTCTTT. It is translated as CASSQLTPGLKAEAFF. Drawing the rest from reference TRBV14 and TRBJ1-1, the complete variable domain is EAGVTQFPSHSVIEKGQTVTLRCDPISGHDNLYWYRRVMGKEIKFLLHFVKESKQDESGMPNNRFLAERTGGTYSTLKVQPAELEDSGVYFCASSQLTPGLKAEAFFGQGTRLTVV.

This chain links TRBV28 with TRBJ2-5; D is ambiguous. The CDR3 consists of 13 residues. CDR1 MDHEN and CDR2 SYDVKM come from the germline V gene. V gave up 8 bases and J gave up 5 bases, with 15 bases separating them. The CDR3 DNA reads TGTGCCAGCTCAGGTCAGGTTAGCGAGACCCAGTACTTC. This gives the protein CASSGQVSETQYF.

J is TRBJ1-1 and V is TRBV5-1; D unresolved. The CDR3 totals 14 residues. Germline-derived CDR1 and CDR2 are SGHRS and YFSETQ. V was cut by 4 bases and J by 1 base, with 11 bases left in between. The CDR3 DNA follows: TGCGCCAGCAGCACCGGACGGGAGAACACTGAAGCTTTCTTT. This gives the protein CASSTGRENTEAFF.

This chain uses TRBV5-4 with TRBJ1-2; D possibly corresponds to TRBD1 (5 bases). V lost 3 bases and J 8 bases, leaving 14 bases between the germline ends. This CDR3 has 13 residues. CDR1 is SGHNT, CDR2 YYREEE, per germline (reference sequence). The DNA for the CDR3 is TGTGCCAGCAGCTCCCCGGGACGCTCAGGCTACACCTTC. Its translation is CASSSPGRSGYTF. Using reference TRBV5-4 and TRBJ1-2 for the parts outside the CDR3, the full variable domain is ETGVTQSPTHLIKTRGQQVTLRCSSQSGHNTVSWYQQALGQGPQFIFQYYREEENGRGNFPPRFSGLQFPNYSSELNVNALELDDSALYLCASSSPGRSGYTFGSGTRLTVV.

This chain uses TRBV4-1 with TRBJ2-5; 7 bases map to TRBD2. The CDR3 totals 14 residues. Germline assignment: CDR1 MGHRA and CDR2 YSYEKL. V shed 4 bases and J 4 bases; nucleotides not matched to a gene: 6. The CDR3 sequence is CASSLREPGETQYF. DNA of the CDR3: TGCGCCAGCAGCCTGCGGGAGCCGGGAGAGACCCAGTACTTC.

This chain uses TRBV7-9 with TRBJ2-7, with TRBD1 as a possible D gene (6 bases). The length of the CDR3 is 14 residues. Trimming took 1 base from V and 4 from J, leaving 11 bases between them. Germline V gene lookup returns CDR1 SEHNR and CDR2 FQNEAQ (reference sequence). In DNA, the CDR3 is TGTGCCAGCAGCTTAGAGGGTAGGGGGTACGAGCAGTACTTC. Translation: CASSLEGRGYEQYF. The full variable domain, its missing parts supplied by reference TRBV7-9 and TRBJ2-7, is DTGVSQNPRHKITKRGQNVTFRCDPISEHNRLYWYRQTLGQGPEFLTYFQNEAQLEKSRLLSDRFSAERPKGSFSTLEIQRTEQGDSAMYLCASSLEGRGYEQYFGPGTRLTVT.

DNA for the CDR3: TGTGCCAGCAGATCGACAGGACCCCGATTAATAACGCAGTATTTT. This codes for CASRSTGPRLITQYF. This rearrangement joins TRBV2 to TRBJ2-3; possibly TRBD1 for D (6 bases). CDR3 length equals 15 residues. Trimming shortened V by 6 bases and J by 9 bases, and 22 bases separated the two germline ends. Germline assignment: CDR1 SNHLY and CDR2 FYNNEI.

This sequence joins TRBV7-9 and TRBJ1-1, with D possibly matching TRBD1 (5 bases). Deletions cut 1 base from V and 7 bases from J, with 10 bases between. CDR1 is SEHNR and CDR2 is FQNEAQ in the germline V gene (reference sequence). There are 13 residues in the CDR3. The CDR3 DNA follows: TGTGCCAGCAGCTTAGTGGGGGAGGGTGAAGCTTTCTTT. Translated, it gives CASSLVGEGEAFF.

This clone was found once. The chain joins TRBV6-5 to TRBJ2-1; 7 bases are a match to TRBD1. V was clipped by 2 bases and J by 8 bases; unmatched bases: 3. Germline CDR1 MNHEY, CDR2 SVGAGI. The CDR3 is made up of 13 amino acids. CDR3 region: CASSYNQGDEQFF. The CDR3 DNA is TGTGCCAGCAGTTACAATCAGGGGGATGAGCAGTTCTTC.

The chain links TRBV4-3 to TRBJ1-5; weak D call: TRBD1 (5 bases). The CDR3 consists of 16 residues. V lost 5 bases, J lost 5 bases, and 19 bases lay in between. Germline V gene sequence: CDR1 LGHNA, CDR2 YSLEER. The CDR3 nucleotides are TGCGCCAGCAGCGGCCGGTCGGGGACTGTCTATCAGCCCCAGCATTTT. It translates to CASSGRSGTVYQPQHF.

This clone is a singleton in its sample. The chain couples TRBV28 to TRBJ1-5; TRBD1 agrees at 10 bases. Germline V gene lookup returns CDR1 MDHEN and CDR2 SYDVKM. V trimming: 8 bases; J trimming: 5 bases; junction bases outside the gene matches: 9. The CDR3 totals 15 residues. The CDR3 is CASPPGQGRDQPQHF. DNA for the CDR3: TGTGCCAGCCCTCCGGGACAGGGGAGGGATCAGCCCCAGCATTTT. The whole variable domain, filled in from reference TRBV28 and TRBJ1-5, reads DVKVTQSSRYLVKRTGEKVFLECVQDMDHENMFWYRQDPGLGLRLIYFSYDVKMKEKGDIPEGYSVSREKKERFSLILESASTNQTSMYLCASPPGQGRDQPQHFGDGTRLSIL.

CDR3 sequence (DNA): TGTGCCAGCTCACCATACCGGGACGGCAACACCGGGGAGCTGTTTTTT. Its protein is CASSPYRDGNTGELFF. The rearrangement uses TRBV18 and TRBJ2-2, with D tentatively TRBD1 or TRBD2 (5 bases each). The germline CDR1 and CDR2 sequences are KGHSH and LQKENI. CDR3 length: 16 residues. Trimming cost V 2 bases and J 2 bases, with 12 bases left between them.

This chain uses TRBV7-8 with TRBJ2-2, with D unclear. Trimming removed 5 bases at V and 7 bases at J, with 8 bases between. The CDR3 consists of 12 residues. CDR1 is SGHVS and CDR2 is FQNEAQ in the germline V gene. DNA of the CDR3: TGTGCCAGCAGCCATCGTGGCGGGGAGCTGTTTTTT. Amino acids: CASSHRGGELFF.

The chain employs TRBV7-9 and TRBJ1-1; D is perhaps TRBD1 (5 bases). Trimming removed 2 bases from V and 6 bases from J, with 10 bases in between. The germline V gene has CDR1 SEHNR and CDR2 FQNEAQ (reference sequence). This CDR3 spans 13 amino acids. CDR3 residues: CASSLNRDAEAFF. DNA of the CDR3: TGTGCCAGCAGCTTAAATCGGGACGCTGAAGCTTTCTTT.

The chain has TRBV2 and TRBJ2-1; D is uncertain. The germline V gene encodes CDR1 SNHLY and CDR2 FYNNEI. This CDR3 region has 11 residues. V shed 6 bases and J shed 8 bases, with 8 bases lying between them. CDR3 region: CASRSRDEQFF. CDR3 bases: TGTGCCAGCAGGAGTCGGGATGAGCAGTTCTTC.

This chain connects TRBV5-6 to TRBJ1-3; D is uncertain. CDR1 SGHDT and CDR2 YYEEEE come from the germline V gene. Trimming removed 3 bases from V and 4 bases from J, with 8 bases in between. The CDR3 totals 13 residues. The CDR3 protein is CASSYGRGNTIYF. The CDR3 nucleotides are TGTGCCAGCAGCTACGGAAGAGGAAACACCATATATTTT.

This chain links TRBV7-2 with TRBJ2-2; D unclear. V lost 2 bases to trimming and J lost 6 bases, with 10 bases between them. Germline lookup yields CDR1 SGHTA and CDR2 FQGNSA. This CDR3 region has 14 residues. The CDR3 DNA reads as TGTGCCAGCAGCTTATTATCAGTCGCCGGGGAGCTGTTTTTT. It yields the protein CASSLLSVAGELFF.

This chain uses TRBV7-3 with TRBJ2-1, with D maybe TRBD2 (6 bases). V shed 2 bases and J shed 2 bases, with 19 bases lying between them. CDR3 length equals 18 residues. From germline, CDR1 is SGHTA and CDR2 FQGTGA. CDR3 loop: CASSLSLASPSTYNEQFF. The CDR3 DNA reads as TGTGCCAGCAGCTTATCGCTAGCGAGCCCGAGCACCTACAATGAGCAGTTCTTC.

The J gene is TRBJ1-1, the V gene TRBV6-5; D is undetermined. Germline values: CDR1 MNHEY, CDR2 SVGAGI. V dropped 6 bases and J dropped 2 bases, with 10 bases sitting between them. CDR3 length: 13 amino acids. CDR3 nucleotides: TGTGCCAGCAGAACGAGGCAAAACACTGAAGCTTTCTTT. As protein: CASRTRQNTEAFF.